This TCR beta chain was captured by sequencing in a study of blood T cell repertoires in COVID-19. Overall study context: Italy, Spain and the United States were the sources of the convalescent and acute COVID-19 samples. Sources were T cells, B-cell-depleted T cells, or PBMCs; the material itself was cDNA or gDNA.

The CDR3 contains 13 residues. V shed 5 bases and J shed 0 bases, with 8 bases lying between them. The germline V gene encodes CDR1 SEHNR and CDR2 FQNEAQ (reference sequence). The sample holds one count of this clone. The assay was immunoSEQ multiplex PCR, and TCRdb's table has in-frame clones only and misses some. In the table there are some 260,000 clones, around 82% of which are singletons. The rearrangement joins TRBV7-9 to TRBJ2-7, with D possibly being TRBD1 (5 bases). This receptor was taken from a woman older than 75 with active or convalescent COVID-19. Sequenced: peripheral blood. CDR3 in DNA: TGTGCCAGCAGCACAAGGGGCTCCTACGAGCAGTACTTC. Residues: CASSTRGSYEQYF.